Below, one T cell receptor (beta chain) is given with its context. This entry belongs to a study of blood T cell repertoires in COVID-19. About the research overall: The origin of the acute and convalescent COVID-19 samples was the United States, Italy and Spain.

Germline V gene sequence: CDR1 SGHNT, CDR2 YYREEE (reference sequence). V gave up 5 bases and J gave up 4 bases; unmatched junction bases: 4. There are 14 residues in the CDR3. Original processing methods: Cell counts per sample came from amplifying reference gene primers. Repertoires were generated with immunoSEQ multiplex PCR, while TCRdb's copy carries only in-frame clones and drops some. Clonal size and the V and J genes are those of that table, whereas D and trimming came from the DNA. Among approximately 45,000 clones listed, over 80% were seen once. This TCR came from a human donor in a cohort sampled during active COVID-19. Sequencing input: peripheral blood. This chain joins TRBV5-4 and TRBJ2-7; 12 bases line up with TRBD1. CDR3 protein: CASRPGQGAYEQYF. The CDR3 DNA is TGTGCCAGCAGACCGGGACAGGGGGCTTACGAGCAGTACTTC.